This is a list of T cell receptor beta chains from one sample in a study of T cell responses to AZD1222 COVID-19 vaccine. TCRdb's copy holds only in-frame clones and misses some; the assay was immunoSEQ multiplex PCR. The sample holds about 150,000 clones, around 85% seen once. Sequencing was performed on peripheral blood, taken on day 0 of MenACWY control vaccination. Every receptor here comes from an adult in good health. Both conserved end residues are part of each CDR3. The order of the fields is clone size, CDR3 length, J gene, V gene, CDR3 protein. Clone size, where shown, is once, few, many, or a class for clones that have expanded.

clone size: NA; CDR3 length: 15; J gene: TRBJ2-6; V gene: TRBV5-1; CDR3 protein: CASRDPYSGANVLTF
clone size: NA; CDR3 length: 16; J gene: TRBJ1-3; V gene: TRBV12-5; CDR3 protein: CASGLVTGGSGNTIYF
clone size: NA; CDR3 length: 11; J gene: TRBJ2-3; V gene: TRBV10-3; CDR3 protein: CAISEADTQYF
clone size: NA; CDR3 length: 13; J gene: TRBJ1-2; V gene: TRBV19; CDR3 protein: CASRWGGSSGYTF
clone size: NA; CDR3 length: 14; J gene: TRBJ2-2; V gene: TRBV18; CDR3 protein: CASSRDGNTGELFF
clone size: NA; CDR3 length: 14; J gene: TRBJ2-2; V gene: TRBV6-5; CDR3 protein: CASSQGATTGELFF
clone size: NA; CDR3 length: 16; J gene: TRBJ2-1; V gene: TRBV19; CDR3 protein: CASSIVGQGTNNEQFF
clone size: NA; CDR3 length: 12; J gene: TRBJ2-2; V gene: TRBV19; CDR3 protein: CASSIGSGELFF
clone size: NA; CDR3 length: 12; J gene: TRBJ2-5; V gene: TRBV5-1; CDR3 protein: CASSLAAETQYF
clone size: NA; CDR3 length: 15; J gene: TRBJ2-7; V gene: TRBV18; CDR3 protein: CASSPNTGGVDEQYF
clone size: NA; CDR3 length: 14; J gene: TRBJ2-5; V gene: TRBV15; CDR3 protein: CATAARVGEETQYF
clone size: NA; CDR3 length: 15; J gene: TRBJ2-1; V gene: TRBV7-9; CDR3 protein: CASSPGILLAGEQFF
clone size: NA; CDR3 length: 15; J gene: TRBJ1-1; V gene: TRBV5-1; CDR3 protein: CASSAPDLGGTEAFF
clone size: NA; CDR3 length: 15; J gene: TRBJ1-4; V gene: TRBV5-1; CDR3 protein: CASSFNGQGDEKLFF
clone size: NA; CDR3 length: 13; J gene: TRBJ1-6; V gene: TRBV19; CDR3 protein: CASSRTDNSPLHF
clone size: NA; CDR3 length: 16; J gene: TRBJ2-3; V gene: TRBV24-1; CDR3 protein: CATSDYGQDGTDTQYF
clone size: few; CDR3 length: 14; J gene: TRBJ2-2; V gene: TRBV7-9; CDR3 protein: CASSFTSVTGELFF
clone size: NA; CDR3 length: 13; J gene: TRBJ1-3; V gene: TRBV12-3/TRBV12-4; CDR3 protein: CASSLRQRNTIYF
clone size: NA; CDR3 length: 14; J gene: TRBJ2-7; V gene: TRBV27; CDR3 protein: CASSRDRGSYEQYF
clone size: NA; CDR3 length: 12; J gene: TRBJ1-1; V gene: TRBV11-2; CDR3 protein: CASSWGAGEAFF
clone size: NA; CDR3 length: 17; J gene: TRBJ2-3; V gene: TRBV11-3; CDR3 protein: CASSLAGTAGETDTQYF
clone size: NA; CDR3 length: 15; J gene: TRBJ1-1; V gene: TRBV6-4; CDR3 protein: CASSERQGARTEAFF
clone size: NA; CDR3 length: 14; J gene: TRBJ1-3; V gene: TRBV9; CDR3 protein: CASSAGTTGNTIYF
clone size: NA; CDR3 length: 17; J gene: TRBJ1-3; V gene: TRBV5-6; CDR3 protein: CASSLGHDGRQGNTIYF
clone size: NA; CDR3 length: 18; J gene: TRBJ2-1; V gene: TRBV3-1/TRBV3-2; CDR3 protein: CASSPGTSGGAPYNEQFF
clone size: NA; CDR3 length: 12; J gene: TRBJ1-2; V gene: TRBV24-1; CDR3 protein: CATSDLGGGYTF
clone size: NA; CDR3 length: 12; J gene: TRBJ1-4; V gene: TRBV28; CDR3 protein: CASAIINEKLFF
clone size: NA; CDR3 length: 13; J gene: TRBJ2-1; V gene: TRBV19; CDR3 protein: CASSITRDGEQFF
clone size: NA; CDR3 length: 15; J gene: TRBJ2-7; V gene: TRBV15; CDR3 protein: CATSSGTSGRYEQYF
clone size: NA; CDR3 length: 15; J gene: TRBJ2-1; V gene: TRBV7-9; CDR3 protein: CASSGTSGFSNEQFF
clone size: once; CDR3 length: 14; J gene: TRBJ2-5; V gene: TRBV13; CDR3 protein: CASSPKRTAGTQYF
clone size: NA; CDR3 length: 16; J gene: TRBJ2-5; V gene: TRBV5-1; CDR3 protein: CASSLGTLSEEETQYF
clone size: NA; CDR3 length: 14; J gene: TRBJ1-2; V gene: TRBV14; CDR3 protein: CASSQLSGGYGYTF
clone size: NA; CDR3 length: 15; J gene: TRBJ1-5; V gene: TRBV19; CDR3 protein: CASSITGGSNQPQHF
clone size: NA; CDR3 length: 14; J gene: TRBJ1-1; V gene: TRBV5-1; CDR3 protein: CASSQDRGNTEAFF
clone size: NA; CDR3 length: 14; J gene: TRBJ1-5; V gene: TRBV3-1/TRBV3-2; CDR3 protein: CASSQDPQSQPQHF
clone size: NA; CDR3 length: 15; J gene: TRBJ2-7; V gene: TRBV9; CDR3 protein: CASSFTGTSTGEQYF
clone size: NA; CDR3 length: 16; J gene: TRBJ1-2; V gene: TRBV5-1; CDR3 protein: CASSERARQGADGYTF
clone size: NA; CDR3 length: 16; J gene: TRBJ2-3; V gene: TRBV11-1; CDR3 protein: CASSRTRDRAADTQYF
clone size: NA; CDR3 length: 12; J gene: TRBJ2-5; V gene: TRBV2; CDR3 protein: CARSLAGGTQYF
clone size: NA; CDR3 length: 14; J gene: TRBJ2-3; V gene: TRBV3-1/TRBV3-2; CDR3 protein: CVSSGGPGTDTQYF
clone size: NA; CDR3 length: 15; J gene: TRBJ1-2; V gene: TRBV28; CDR3 protein: CASSTGQGEGYGYTF
clone size: once; CDR3 length: 13; J gene: TRBJ2-5; V gene: TRBV7-9; CDR3 protein: CASSLAGGETQYF
clone size: NA; CDR3 length: 14; J gene: TRBJ2-3; V gene: TRBV2; CDR3 protein: CASTRTSSTDTQYF
clone size: NA; CDR3 length: 14; J gene: TRBJ1-6; V gene: TRBV25-1; CDR3 protein: CASSDRGHNSPLHF
clone size: NA; CDR3 length: 10; J gene: TRBJ1-1; V gene: TRBV20-1; CDR3 protein: CSARGSEAFF
clone size: NA; CDR3 length: 15; J gene: TRBJ1-6; V gene: TRBV28; CDR3 protein: CASSYPRDYNSPLHF
clone size: NA; CDR3 length: 16; J gene: TRBJ2-2; V gene: TRBV6-5; CDR3 protein: CASSSESERGTGELFF
clone size: NA; CDR3 length: 13; J gene: TRBJ2-1; V gene: TRBV5-6; CDR3 protein: CASSYTRGNEQFF
clone size: NA; CDR3 length: 16; J gene: TRBJ2-7; V gene: TRBV12-5; CDR3 protein: CASGLVHGGRGYEQYF
clone size: NA; CDR3 length: 15; J gene: TRBJ2-5; V gene: TRBV5-1; CDR3 protein: CASSLGGQVGDTQYF
clone size: NA; CDR3 length: 14; J gene: TRBJ1-2; V gene: TRBV5-1; CDR3 protein: CASRTGFANYGYTF
clone size: NA; CDR3 length: 13; J gene: TRBJ2-7; V gene: TRBV5-1; CDR3 protein: CASSLLGSYEQYF
clone size: NA; CDR3 length: 14; J gene: TRBJ1-5; V gene: TRBV5-1; CDR3 protein: CASSPATGRQPQHF
clone size: NA; CDR3 length: 14; J gene: TRBJ2-7; V gene: TRBV10-3; CDR3 protein: CAISPSGGGYEQYF
clone size: NA; CDR3 length: 15; J gene: TRBJ1-2; V gene: TRBV7-9; CDR3 protein: CASSPPGAGGYGYTF
clone size: NA; CDR3 length: 14; J gene: TRBJ2-7; V gene: TRBV5-4; CDR3 protein: CASSLATSGYEQYF